This entry lists 11 T cell receptor beta chains sequenced from one sample in a study of shared clonotypes between healthy human individuals. Measured with immunoSEQ multiplex PCR; TCRdb has only the in-frame clones, and not every one. The table includes over a million clones, 96% detected once. The sequenced material came from naive CD4+ T cells sorted from blood. Subset in this sample: CD45RA+ positively selected. The source of these receptors is a young man in good health.

This chain uses TRBV19 with TRBJ2-7; 10 bases fit TRBD2. There are 15 residues in the CDR3. Germline V gives CDR1 LNHDA, CDR2 SQIVND (reference sequence). J was trimmed by 2 bases and V by 6 bases; bases with no gene match: 7. The DNA of the CDR3 is TGTGCCAGTAGCCCCCGGACTAGCGGAACCTACGAGCAGTACTTC. Translation gives CASSPRTSGTYEQYF.

The chain has TRBV7-9 and TRBJ1-1; D possibly corresponds to TRBD1 (5 bases). The V end lost 5 bases, the J end lost 4 bases, and 17 bases lay between the germline ends. CDR1 is SEHNR, CDR2 FQNEAQ, per germline (reference sequence). There are 15 residues in the CDR3. Here the CDR3 DNA reads TGTGCCAGCAGCCCCAAAACACTGGGGGTCACTGAAGCTTTCTTT. It translates to CASSPKTLGVTEAFF.

The chain couples TRBV28 to TRBJ2-7, with a weak D call TRBD2 (6 bases). V was clipped by 6 bases and J by 2 bases, with 17 bases between them. This CDR3 contains 15 residues. Germline V gene data show CDR1 as MDHEN and CDR2 as SYDVKM. Here the CDR3 reads CASSPLGSGPYEQYF. The CDR3 nucleotides are TGTGCCAGCAGCCCCCTGGGTAGCGGACCCTACGAGCAGTACTTC.

The chain couples TRBV27 to TRBJ2-7; D gene unclear. Trimming removed 5 bases from V and 0 bases from J, with 17 bases in between. In germline, CDR1 is MNHEY, CDR2 SMNVEV (reference sequence). The CDR3 covers 16 residues. The CDR3 coding sequence is TGTGCCAGCAGTCCCCGCTTATCGGCTAGCTCCTACGAGCAGTACTTC. It codes for CASSPRLSASSYEQYF.

V usage is TRBV2 and J usage is TRBJ2-7; 12 bases match TRBD2. Germline values: CDR1 SNHLY, CDR2 FYNNEI. Trimming cost V 10 bases and J 4 bases; bases outside gene matches: 5. The CDR3 is made up of 13 amino acids. DNA for the CDR3: TGTGCCACCCAGACTAGCGGGGGATACGAGCAGTACTTC. This sequence encodes CATQTSGGYEQYF.

The chain joins TRBV5-4 to TRBJ1-4; D not resolved. From germline, CDR1 is SGHNT and CDR2 YYREEE (reference sequence). The CDR3 totals 15 residues. V lost 4 bases and J 6 bases, leaving 16 bases between the germline ends. The CDR3 DNA sequence: TGTGCCAGCAGCCCTGGGAGTGGGCGCGATGAAAAACTGTTTTTT. Encoded protein: CASSPGSGRDEKLFF.

This clone appeared once. The rearrangement joins TRBV19 to TRBJ2-7; a weak D match, TRBD2 (5 bases). Germline CDR1 reads LNHDA; CDR2 reads SQIVND (reference sequence). The CDR3 spans 15 residues. The V end was cut by 1 base, the J end by 0 bases, with 10 bases between. CDR3 amino acids: CASSIVAGISYEQYF. In DNA form, the CDR3 reads TGTGCCAGTAGTATAGTCGCCGGGATCTCCTACGAGCAGTACTTC.

The rearrangement joins TRBV10-1 to TRBJ2-1; 9 positions agree with TRBD2. The ends lost 4 bases at V and 6 bases at J; junction bases unmatched: 13. Germline V CDR1 and CDR2: WNHNN, SYGVQD (reference sequence). The CDR3 consists of 17 residues. The DNA of the CDR3 is TGCGCCAGCAGTGGGGCCTCCGTAGCGGGGGTACTCAATGAGCAGTTCTTC. This gives the protein CASSGASVAGVLNEQFF.

For this clone: This CDR3 is also generated by other DNA sequences in the sample. The chain has TRBV5-4 and TRBJ2-3; D not resolved. Germline loops: CDR1 SGHNT, CDR2 YYREEE (reference sequence). Trimming pared 2 bases from V and 6 bases from J, leaving 10 bases between. This CDR3 region has 13 residues. The CDR3 reads CASSLAPRDTQYF. CDR3 nucleotide sequence: TGTGCCAGCAGCTTAGCCCCGCGGGATACGCAGTATTTT.

In its sample, this clone was seen a few times. The DNA of the CDR3 is TGTGCCAGCTCACCCCTGGACAGGGTGAAGCCCCAGCATTTT. It specifies CASSPLDRVKPQHF. The chain joins TRBV18 to TRBJ1-5, with 8 nucleotides matching TRBD1. This CDR3 is built from 14 residues. V shed 3 bases, J shed 8 bases, and the junction held 6 bases outside the gene matches. Germline CDR1 reads KGHSH; CDR2 reads LQKENI.

The chain employs TRBV10-1 and TRBJ2-1; the match to TRBD1 covers 7 bases. The junction had 10 bases not matched to a gene; V was cut back by 3 bases and J by 2 bases. This CDR3 has 17 amino acids. Germline lookup yields CDR1 WNHNN and CDR2 SYGVQD (reference sequence). The CDR3 spells CASSDMTGSPPYNEQFF. CDR3 DNA sequence: TGCGCCAGCAGTGATATGACAGGGTCCCCCCCCTACAATGAGCAGTTCTTC.